This note documents a single TCR beta chain sequence. The antigen is not known. Measured with immunoSEQ multiplex PCR; TCRdb has only the in-frame clones, and not every one. The table lists tens of thousands of clones, approximately 93% of them singletons, with 0.46% in the top ten. The source of the sample is a study of Tregs in tolerant kidney transplant recipients. Study details: Mixed chimerism was transient after nonmyeloablative marrow transplants from related graft donors. Study observations and caveats: Biological reproducibility was not directly addressed, but technical replication error appeared minimal. Changing PCR primers prevented nucleotide comparison between some patients' samples.

The CDR3 runs to 17 residues. The trim removed 7 bases at V and 1 base at J, leaving 13 bases unmatched. Germline CDR1 reads SGHAT; CDR2 reads FQNNGV. The TCR was taken from a human donor who received a combined kidney and bone marrow transplant. The specimen comprised CD4+ T cells from blood, sampled before the transplant. The rearrangement joins TRBV11-2 to TRBJ2-1; 7 bases align to TRBD2. The CDR3 nucleotides read TGTGCCAGCACCCCGGGGGGTCAGGGTCGGTCCTACAATGAGCAGTTCTTC. Protein product: CASTPGGQGRSYNEQFF.